This TCR beta chain appears in the sequencing data of a study of blood T cell repertoires in COVID-19. Study-wide background: COVID-19 samples, acute and convalescent, were from the United States, Italy and Spain. PBMCs, B-cell-depleted T cells, or T cells provided the cDNA or gDNA that made up the material.

Original handling: Nucleated cell number was recorded as an estimate derived from reference gene primer amplification. The method was immunoSEQ multiplex PCR; TCRdb's version includes in-frame clones alone and lacks a portion of them. V and J calls and clone size are those listed in that table; D and trimming were worked out from the DNA. The table has 10,000 to 11,000 clones, around nine tenths seen once. Germline loops: CDR1 LGHDT, CDR2 YNNKEL (reference sequence). V was pared by 1 base and J by 5 bases, with 14 bases between. There are 16 residues in the CDR3. The chain links TRBV3-1 (or the pseudogene TRBV3-2) to TRBJ1-4; D uncertain. The sequenced sample was peripheral blood. The receptor was derived from a man between 25 and 39 years old with active or convalescent COVID-19. The chain's CDR3 is CASSQVGGLENEKLFF. CDR3 nucleotide sequence: TGTGCCAGCAGCCAAGTAGGAGGGCTCGAAAATGAAAAACTGTTTTTT.